The 6 T cell receptor beta chains given below trace back to one sample, sequenced in a study of T cell repertoires in cytomegalovirus infection. Using its own MiXCR run on the reads, TCRdb lists one record per CDR3 protein. Among more than 150,000 distinct CDR3 sequences, approximately 28% were seen once, and the ten largest hold 30% to 40%. The specimen was PBMCs. All receptors come from a human donor in good health (CMV status not recorded). Some clones in this sample may be carry-over from other donors' samples.

This clonotype was seen ten or more times. CDR3 in DNA: TGTGCCAGCAGCCCCCCGGCCGCGCGCTACACCTTC. As protein: CASSPPAARYTF. This chain links TRBV6-2 or TRBV6-3 with TRBJ1-2; D gene unclear. Trimming cost V 6 bases and J 9 bases, with 14 bases left between them. This CDR3 is 12 amino acids long. The germline V gene has CDR1 MNHEY and CDR2 SVGEGT.

The chain recombines TRBV20-1 with TRBJ2-1; 10 bases map to TRBD1. The J segment lost 7 bases and the V segment lost 6 bases, leaving 9 bases of the junction unmatched. This CDR3 spans 14 amino acids. Germline CDR1 DFQATT, CDR2 SNEGSKA (reference sequence). The CDR3 nucleotides read TGCAGTGCCCCTCTGGACAGGGGGTATAATGAGCAGTTCTTC. It yields the protein CSAPLDRGYNEQFF.

This rearrangement joins TRBV12-3 or TRBV12-4 to TRBJ2-7; D possibly corresponds to TRBD1 (6 bases). The ends were cut back, 5 bases at V and 8 bases at J, with 16 bases in the middle. The CDR3 contains 13 residues. The CDR3 sequence: CASSAQQGFKQYF. The CDR3 DNA reads as TGTGCCAGCAGTGCCCAACAGGGTTTTAAGCAGTACTTC.

This clonotype has just a few counts. J is TRBJ1-2 and V is TRBV19; D possibly corresponds to TRBD1 (6 bases). V lost 5 bases and J 2 bases, leaving 12 bases between the germline ends. The CDR3 spans 14 residues. Germline V gene data show CDR1 as LNHDA and CDR2 as SQIVND (reference sequence). The CDR3 spells CASSVGTTNYGYTF. The CDR3 DNA reads as TGTGCCAGTAGTGTCGGGACAACGAACTATGGCTACACCTTC.

A few counts support this clonotype. The chain employs TRBV6-2 or TRBV6-3 and TRBJ2-2; D is ambiguous. V was clipped by 10 bases and J by 7 bases, with 22 bases between them. CDR1 MNHEY and CDR2 SVGEGT come from the germline V gene. This CDR3 has 15 amino acids. The CDR3 spells CAITQQNLPSGELFF. DNA of the CDR3: TGTGCCATCACCCAACAGAACCTACCTAGCGGGGAGCTGTTTTTT.

V and J are TRBV20-1 and TRBJ2-1; D possibly uses TRBD1 or TRBD2 (5 bases each). V gave up 8 bases and J gave up 8 bases, with 22 bases separating them. The CDR3 loop spans 14 amino acids. In germline, CDR1 is DFQATT, CDR2 SNEGSKA (reference sequence). Written as DNA, the CDR3 is TGCAGTACCCTCGGGGCGCTGGACTCAGATGAGCAGTTCTTC. This gives the protein CSTLGALDSDEQFF.